These T cell receptor beta chains were read from a single sample in a study of response to subunit inactivated influenza vaccine. TCRdb re-called the RT-PCR reads with MiXCR, one entry per CDR3 protein. The profile covers 540,000 or so distinct CDR3 sequences, with 10% to 15% appearing a single time and around 13% taken by the ten largest. The sample in question was PBMCs from blood, obtained 45 days after vaccination. The receptors were sampled from a man aged 45-60 years who received an inactivated influenza vaccine. CDR3s include the opening cysteine and the closing phenylalanine or tryptophan. Each record gives: V gene, clone size, D gene, J gene, CDR3 protein, CDR3 DNA. A D gene is named only where the DNA matches it firmly. Where a row states a size, it is once, few, many or the class of an expanded clone; other rows omit it.

TRBV11-2	many	TRBD1	TRBJ2-7	CASSPRDRMIGSYEQYF	TGTGCCAGCAGCCCACGGGACAGGATGATTGGGTCCTACGAGCAGTACTTC
TRBV7-2	-	-	TRBJ2-7	CASSLALPGTYIPYEQYF	TGTGCCAGCAGCTTAGCATTACCCGGGACATACATACCCTACGAGCAGTACTTC
TRBV4-1	-	TRBD1	TRBJ2-7	CASSQGTGAPYEQYF	TGCGCCAGCAGCCAAGGTACAGGGGCCCCCTACGAGCAGTACTTC
TRBV5-1	few	-	TRBJ2-2	CASSLATGNTGELFF	TGCGCCAGCAGCTTGGCCACGGGGAACACCGGGGAGCTGTTTTTT
TRBV10-3	-	TRBD1	TRBJ1-5	CATRDSYMSNQPQHF	TGTGCCACCCGGGACAGTTACATGAGCAATCAGCCCCAGCATTTT
TRBV27	many	TRBD1	TRBJ2-5	CASSRTGLETQYF	TGTGCCAGCAGCCGGACAGGGTTAGAGACCCAGTACTTC
TRBV12-3/TRBV12-4	many	TRBD1	TRBJ2-3	CASSHGQGLRTDTQYF	TGTGCCAGCAGTCACGGACAGGGGCTTCGCACAGATACGCAGTATTTT
TRBV3-1	few	TRBD2	TRBJ2-1	CASSVGLAISYNEQFF	TGTGCCAGCAGCGTGGGACTAGCGATCTCCTACAATGAGCAGTTCTTC
TRBV20-1	-	TRBD2	TRBJ2-3	CSAYSGRSTDTQYF	TGCAGTGCTTATAGCGGGAGATCGACAGATACGCAGTATTTT
TRBV20-1	-	-	TRBJ2-7	CSARYQGSYEQYF	TGCAGTGCTAGGTATCAGGGGTCCTACGAGCAGTACTTC
TRBV9	few	-	TRBJ2-1	CASRSSGGTHNEQFF	TGTGCCAGCAGATCGTCGGGCGGGACTCACAATGAGCAGTTCTTC
TRBV5-1	-	-	TRBJ2-7	CASSLEGTTYEQYF	TGCGCCAGCAGCTTGGAAGGGACCACCTACGAGCAGTACTTC
TRBV27	few	-	TRBJ2-1	CASKGQRAYNEQFF	TGTGCCAGCAAGGGGCAGCGGGCCTACAATGAGCAGTTCTTC
TRBV29-1	few	-	TRBJ2-7	CSVEKGPGAYEQYF	TGCAGCGTTGAAAAAGGGCCAGGGGCATACGAGCAGTACTTC
TRBV29-1	many	-	TRBJ1-1	CSVINGNTEAFF	TGCAGCGTTATCAATGGGAACACTGAAGCTTTCTTT
TRBV20-1	few	TRBD1	TRBJ2-1	CSVRQGSGDEQFF	TGCAGTGTCCGACAGGGGAGTGGGGATGAGCAGTTCTTC
TRBV7-6	-	TRBD1	TRBJ1-1	CASSLRPGTGFWAFF	TGTGCCAGCAGCTTAAGACCCGGGACAGGGTTTTGGGCTTTCTTT
TRBV29-1	many	TRBD2	TRBJ2-7	CSVEISGGGLYEQYF	TGCAGCGTTGAGATTTCGGGAGGAGGTCTCTACGAGCAGTACTTC
TRBV13	-	-	TRBJ2-1	CASSLAIDNEQFF	TGTGCCAGCAGCTTAGCTATAGACAATGAGCAGTTCTTC
TRBV5-5	few	-	TRBJ2-1	CASSRRVPYNEQFF	TGTGCCAGCAGCCGTCGCGTCCCATACAATGAGCAGTTCTTC